One and the same sample provided the 18 T cell receptor beta chains below, sequenced in a study of post-analysis software for immune sequencing data. cDNA libraries for TCR beta contained unique molecular identifiers. TCRdb reprocessed the PCR reads via MiXCR and lists one record per CDR3 protein. The profile shows around 500,000 distinct CDR3 sequences, around 34% of them singletons. Overall study results and limits: TRBV5-6, TRBV5-1 and TRBV20-1 belonged to a set of about five TRBV segments that were more frequent in patients than controls.

No antigen has been identified for these receptors. Source material: blood. These TCRs come from a girl under 18 with multiple sclerosis.

V gene TRBV7-9 combines with J gene TRBJ2-2; 7 bases align to TRBD2. Germline lookup yields CDR1 SEHNR and CDR2 FQNEAQ (reference sequence). The length of the CDR3 is 17 residues. V lost 3 bases, J lost 0 bases, and 7 bases stayed unmatched. The CDR3 loop reads CASSFKRGLPNTGELFF. In DNA form, the CDR3 reads TGTGCCAGCAGCTTTAAGCGGGGTCTCCCGAACACCGGGGAGCTGTTTTTT.

This clonotype has just one count. The gene calls are TRBV6-5 and TRBJ2-1, with 7 positions matching TRBD1. The CDR3 runs to 15 residues. Germline CDR1 MNHEY, CDR2 SVGAGI. Trimming cost V 7 bases and J 10 bases; bases outside gene matches: 16. The CDR3 loop reads CASKLWTGRQWEQFF. The CDR3 bases are TGTGCCAGCAAGCTTTGGACAGGACGACAATGGGAGCAGTTCTTC.

The chain couples TRBV20-1 to TRBJ2-7; 10 bases fit TRBD1. V lost 5 bases to trimming and J lost 2 bases; unmatched junction nucleotides: 15. Germline loops: CDR1 DFQATT, CDR2 SNEGSKA (reference sequence). There are 17 residues in the CDR3. The CDR3 nucleotides are TGCAGTGCTGACTTGACAACTCGGACAGGGGGTCCCTACGAGCAGTACTTC. It translates to CSADLTTRTGGPYEQYF.

This clonotype came up many times. The J gene is TRBJ1-5, the V gene TRBV29-1; D is undetermined. Deletions cut 0 bases from V and 0 bases from J, with 6 bases between. The CDR3 totals 14 residues. CDR1 is SQVTM, CDR2 ANQGSEA, per germline. This chain's CDR3 is CSVEDTYSNQPQHF. The CDR3 coding sequence is TGCAGCGTTGAAGATACGTATAGCAATCAGCCCCAGCATTTT.

This clonotype was detected once. The rearrangement joins TRBV5-6 to TRBJ2-5, with 7 bases that match TRBD2. Germline V lookup: CDR1 SGHDT, CDR2 YYEEEE. This CDR3 spans 14 amino acids. V lost 4 bases and J lost 2; bases outside the gene matches: 5. The CDR3 coding sequence is TGTGCCAGCAGCGTGGGGGACTATCAAGAGACCCAGTACTTC. Amino acid sequence: CASSVGDYQETQYF.

V usage is TRBV6-6 and J usage is TRBJ1-1; 7 nucleotides agree with TRBD1. The CDR3 spans 14 residues. Germline-derived CDR1 and CDR2 are MNHNY and SVGAGI (reference sequence). Trimming at V came to 1 base and at J to 6 bases, leaving 5 bases not matched to a gene. CDR3 nucleotides: TGTGCCAGCAGTTACTTGCAGGGGGAGCCTGAAGCTTTCTTT. Protein product: CASSYLQGEPEAFF.

The J gene is TRBJ2-2, the V gene TRBV7-6; weak D call: TRBD1 (5 bases). V lost 5 bases and J 0 bases, leaving 13 bases between the germline ends. CDR1 is SGHVS and CDR2 is FNYEAQ in the germline V gene. The CDR3 is made up of 16 amino acids. CDR3 region: CASSLGAGPNTGELFF. The DNA for the CDR3 is TGTGCCAGCAGCCTTGGGGCAGGCCCGAACACCGGGGAGCTGTTTTTT.

Details on this clonotype: One junction end disagrees with the germline gene, perhaps due to a read error. The V gene is TRBV11-2, the J gene TRBJ2-3; 7 nucleotides agree with TRBD2. This CDR3 is 14 amino acids long. Germline V gene lookup returns CDR1 SGHAT and CDR2 FQNNGV. CDR3 sequence reads: CAGSLVAGPDTQYF. The CDR3 DNA reads as TGTGCCGGCAGCTTAGTAGCGGGCCCAGATACGCAGTATTTT.

The genes are TRBV5-1 and TRBJ2-4; 8 nucleotides agree with TRBD2. The J call is uncertain, as TRBJ2-7 better fits the DNA end. Germline V lookup: CDR1 SGHRS, CDR2 YFSETQ. The CDR3 has 15 amino acids. The CDR3 here is CASSLRTSFTYEQYF. CDR3 sequence (DNA): TGCGCCAGCAGCTTACGGACTAGCTTTACCTACGAGCAGTACTTC.

This clonotype was observed many times. This rearrangement joins TRBV11-2 to TRBJ2-3; D unclear. The length of the CDR3 is 11 residues. Trimming took 1 base from V and 12 from J, leaving 8 bases between them. CDR1 is SGHAT and CDR2 is FQNNGV in the germline V gene. The CDR3, as DNA: TGTGCCAGCAGCTTAGTAGAGAGACAGTATTTT. Encoded protein: CASSLVERQYF.

This clonotype was counted between two and nine times. This chain connects TRBV4-2 to TRBJ1-1, with TRBD1 as a possible D gene (5 bases). This CDR3 contains 15 residues. Germline V gives CDR1 LGHNA, CDR2 YNFKEQ. V was trimmed by 4 bases and J by 0 bases, leaving 12 bases between them. CDR3 loop: CASSPLTVMNTEAFF. CDR3 in DNA: TGTGCCAGCAGCCCATTGACAGTCATGAACACTGAAGCTTTCTTT.

This chain links TRBV4-2 with TRBJ2-6, with D perhaps TRBD1 (5 bases). Per the germline V gene, CDR1 is LGHNA and CDR2 is YNFKEQ. The V end lost 3 bases, the J end lost 1 base, and 10 bases lay between the germline ends. The CDR3 has 16 amino acids. Written as DNA, the CDR3 is TGTGCCAGCAGCCACGGCGACAGATCTGGGGCCAACGTCCTGACTTTC. Its translation is CASSHGDRSGANVLTF.

The rearrangement links TRBV4-1 to TRBJ2-3; D is perhaps TRBD1 (6 bases). V was pared by 2 bases and J by 2 bases, with 8 bases between. The germline CDR1 and CDR2 sequences are MGHRA and YSYEKL. This CDR3 is 14 amino acids long. The CDR3 DNA sequence: TGCGCCAGCAGCCAATTGGGGGCCACAGATACGCAGTATTTT. Its translation is CASSQLGATDTQYF.

The CDR3 is CASSHLRGRESETQYF. Here the CDR3 DNA reads TGTGCCAGCAGCCACCTCCGGGGCCGGGAGTCGGAGACCCAGTACTTC. The chain employs TRBV14 and TRBJ2-5; tentatively, D is TRBD2 (6 bases). Deletions cut 3 bases from V and 5 bases from J, with 19 bases between. The V gene's germline CDR1 is SGHDN and CDR2 FVKESK. CDR3 length: 16 residues.

In this sample, this clonotype turned up a few times. The V and J genes are TRBV20-1 and TRBJ2-3; 7 nucleotides align to TRBD2. There are 15 residues in the CDR3. Germline-derived CDR1 and CDR2 are DFQATT and SNEGSKA (reference sequence). V was pared by 5 bases and J by 0 bases, with 8 bases of the junction left unmatched. The chain's CDR3 is CSAWRGGASTDTQYF. In DNA, the CDR3 is TGCAGTGCTTGGCGCGGGGGAGCTAGCACAGATACGCAGTATTTT.

This clonotype was seen only a few times. This rearrangement joins TRBV7-3 to TRBJ2-3; D possibly uses TRBD1 or TRBD2 (6 bases each). This CDR3 is built from 16 residues. CDR1 and CDR2 from the germline V gene are SGHTA and FQGTGA. Trimming left V 0 bases short and J 1 base short, with 11 bases between. The CDR3 region has the DNA TGTGCCAGCAGCTTAACGAACCGGGGGCGCACAGATACGCAGTATTTT. Encoded protein: CASSLTNRGRTDTQYF.

This chain connects TRBV6-1 to TRBJ2-3; the D is unclear. V was clipped by 4 bases and J by 3 bases, with 14 bases between them. Looked up from germline, CDR1 is MNHNS and CDR2 is SASEGT. The CDR3 is 15 residues long. The chain's CDR3 is CASSAWLARTDTQYF. The CDR3 DNA reads as TGTGCCAGCAGTGCATGGTTGGCGCGAACAGATACGCAGTATTTT.

The chain is built from TRBV20-1 and TRBJ2-5; TRBD2 is a possible D gene (5 bases). Trimming pared 4 bases from V and 2 bases from J, leaving 14 bases between. Germline loops: CDR1 DFQATT, CDR2 SNEGSKA (reference sequence). This CDR3 spans 14 amino acids. The CDR3 here is CSATFPEGQETQYF. DNA for the CDR3: TGCAGTGCTACCTTCCCAGAGGGACAAGAGACCCAGTACTTC.